This TCR beta chain was recovered during a study of cytomegalovirus exposure and HLA in healthy donors. Study at large: Most genotyped donors, 65% to 90% of more than 300, had Caucasian-associated genetic ancestry.

The germline CDR1 and CDR2 sequences are SGHTA and FQGNSA. The V and J ends lost 5 bases and 7 bases, in that order; junction bases with no gene match: 6. This CDR3 is 14 amino acids long. Healthy donors of bone marrow made up the group. The PCR was carried out with 60 Vbeta primers and 13 Jbeta primers. The table came from immunoSEQ multiplex PCR; TCRdb's copy has only in-frame clones and leaves some out. The data hold about 130,000 clones, with approximately 78% observed a single time. Concerning this clone: Its antigen is not known.

General study points: Reported performance of the classifier showed diagnosis of cytomegalovirus status with high specificity and sensitivity.

Sequencing was carried out using PBMCs. The rearrangement uses TRBV7-2 and TRBJ2-2, with 8 bases matching TRBD2. The origin of this receptor is a man between 40 and 49 years old in good health and CMV-seronegative. The CDR3 region has the DNA TGTGCCAGCAGCCGCGGGGGGTACAGCGGGGAGCTGTTTTTT. This codes for CASSRGGYSGELFF.